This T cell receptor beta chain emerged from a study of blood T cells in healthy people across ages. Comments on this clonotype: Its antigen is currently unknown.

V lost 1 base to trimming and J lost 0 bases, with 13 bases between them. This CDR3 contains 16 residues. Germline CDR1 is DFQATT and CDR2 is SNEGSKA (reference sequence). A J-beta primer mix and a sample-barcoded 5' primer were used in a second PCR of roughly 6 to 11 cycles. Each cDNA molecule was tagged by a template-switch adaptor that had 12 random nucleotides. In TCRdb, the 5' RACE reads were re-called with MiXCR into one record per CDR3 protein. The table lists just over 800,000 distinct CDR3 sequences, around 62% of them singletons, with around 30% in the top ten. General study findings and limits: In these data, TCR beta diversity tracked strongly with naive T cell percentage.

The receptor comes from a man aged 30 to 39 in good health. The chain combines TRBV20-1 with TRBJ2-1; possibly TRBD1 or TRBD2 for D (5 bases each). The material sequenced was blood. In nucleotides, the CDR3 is TGCAGTGCTAGAGTCGTGAGGGGATTCTCCTACAATGAGCAGTTCTTC. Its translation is CSARVVRGFSYNEQFF.